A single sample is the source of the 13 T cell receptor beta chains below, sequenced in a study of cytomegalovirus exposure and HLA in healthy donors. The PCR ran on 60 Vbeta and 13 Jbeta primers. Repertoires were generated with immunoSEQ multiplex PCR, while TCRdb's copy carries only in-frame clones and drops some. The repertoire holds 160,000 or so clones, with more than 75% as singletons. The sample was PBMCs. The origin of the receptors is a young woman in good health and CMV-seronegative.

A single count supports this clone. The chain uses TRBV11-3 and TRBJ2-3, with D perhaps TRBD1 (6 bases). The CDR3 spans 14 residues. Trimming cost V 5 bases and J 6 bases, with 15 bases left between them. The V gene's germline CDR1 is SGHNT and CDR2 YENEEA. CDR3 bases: TGTGCCAGCAGCCCCAGGGGTTCGTTTGATACGCAGTATTTT. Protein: CASSPRGSFDTQYF. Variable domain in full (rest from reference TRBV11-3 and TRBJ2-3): EAGVVQSPRYKIIEKKQPVAFWCNPISGHNTLYWYLQNLGQGPELLIRYENEEAVDDSQLPKDRFSAERLKGVDSTLKIQPAELGDSAVYLCASSPRGSFDTQYFGPGTRLTVL.

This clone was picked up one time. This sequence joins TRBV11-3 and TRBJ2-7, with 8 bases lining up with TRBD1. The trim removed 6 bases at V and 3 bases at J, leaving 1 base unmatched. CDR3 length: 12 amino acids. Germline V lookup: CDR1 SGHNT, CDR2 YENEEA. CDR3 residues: CASSDRGYEQYF. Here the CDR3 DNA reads TGTGCCAGCAGTGACAGGGGCTACGAGCAGTACTTC.

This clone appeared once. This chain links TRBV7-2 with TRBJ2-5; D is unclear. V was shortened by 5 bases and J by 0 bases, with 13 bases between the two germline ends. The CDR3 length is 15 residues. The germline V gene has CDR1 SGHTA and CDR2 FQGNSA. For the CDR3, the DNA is TGTGCCAGCAGCCCCATAGAGGCGAACCAAGAGACCCAGTACTTC. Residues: CASSPIEANQETQYF.

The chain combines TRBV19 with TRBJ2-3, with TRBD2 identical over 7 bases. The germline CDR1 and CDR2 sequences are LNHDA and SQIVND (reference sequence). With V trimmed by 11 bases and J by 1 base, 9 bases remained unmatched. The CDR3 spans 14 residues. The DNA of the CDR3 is TGTGCCGCCGGACGGGACTACCGCACAGATACGCAGTATTTT. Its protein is CAAGRDYRTDTQYF.

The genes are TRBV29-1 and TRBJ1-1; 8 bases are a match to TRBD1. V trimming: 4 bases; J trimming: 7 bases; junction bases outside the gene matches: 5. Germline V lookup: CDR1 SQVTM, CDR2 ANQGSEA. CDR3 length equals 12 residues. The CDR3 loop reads CSVAGGVVEAFF. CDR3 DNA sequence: TGCAGCGTTGCAGGGGGCGTCGTTGAAGCTTTCTTT.

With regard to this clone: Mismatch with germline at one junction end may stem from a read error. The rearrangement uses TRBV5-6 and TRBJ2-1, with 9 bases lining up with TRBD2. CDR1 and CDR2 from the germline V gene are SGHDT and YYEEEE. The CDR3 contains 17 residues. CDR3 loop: CASSPNPGLATYNEQLF. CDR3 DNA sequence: TGTGCCAGCAGCCCCAACCCGGGACTAGCAACATACAATGAGCAGCTCTTC.

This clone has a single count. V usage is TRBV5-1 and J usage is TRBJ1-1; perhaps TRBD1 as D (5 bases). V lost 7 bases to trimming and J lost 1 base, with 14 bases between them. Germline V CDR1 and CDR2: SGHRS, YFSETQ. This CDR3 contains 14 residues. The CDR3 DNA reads TGCGCCAGCCGTCTGGGCGGGGCGAACACTGAAGCTTTCTTT. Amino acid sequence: CASRLGGANTEAFF.

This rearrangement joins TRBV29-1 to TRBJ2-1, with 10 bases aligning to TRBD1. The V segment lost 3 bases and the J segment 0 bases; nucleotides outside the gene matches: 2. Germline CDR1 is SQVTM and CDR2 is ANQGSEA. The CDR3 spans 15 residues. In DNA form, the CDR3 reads TGCAGCGTTGACAGGACAGGGGGCTCCTACAATGAGCAGTTCTTC. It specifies CSVDRTGGSYNEQFF.

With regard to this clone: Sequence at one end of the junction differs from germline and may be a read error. The CDR3, as DNA: TGTGCCAGCAGCTTAGGAGGTTGGCGGGAGGGCCTTACCGAGGAGCTGTTTTTT. This gives the protein CASSLGGWREGLTEELFF. The V and J genes are TRBV11-1 and TRBJ2-2, with 9 bases lining up with TRBD2. The V gene's germline CDR1 is SGHAT and CDR2 FQDESV (reference sequence). CDR3 length: 18 amino acids. Combining the CDR3 with reference TRBV11-1 and TRBJ2-2 gives the whole variable domain EAEVAQSPRYKITEKSQAVAFWCDPISGHATLYWYRQILGQGPELLVQFQDESVVDDSQLPKDRFSAERLKGVDSTLKIQPAELGDSAMYLCASSLGGWREGLTEELFFGEGSRLTVL.

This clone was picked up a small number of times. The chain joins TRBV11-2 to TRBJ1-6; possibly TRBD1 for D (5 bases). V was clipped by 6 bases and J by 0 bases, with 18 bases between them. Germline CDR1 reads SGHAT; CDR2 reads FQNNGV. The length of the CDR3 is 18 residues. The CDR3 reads CASSVTPGLRSYNSPLHF. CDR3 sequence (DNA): TGTGCCAGCAGTGTAACTCCGGGACTTCGCTCCTATAATTCACCCCTCCACTTT.

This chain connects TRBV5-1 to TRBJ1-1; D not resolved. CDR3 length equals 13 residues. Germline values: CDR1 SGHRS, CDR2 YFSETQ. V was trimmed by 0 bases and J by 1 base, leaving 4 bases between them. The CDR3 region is CASSLDKNTEAFF. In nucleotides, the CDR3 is TGCGCCAGCAGCTTGGATAAGAACACTGAAGCTTTCTTT.

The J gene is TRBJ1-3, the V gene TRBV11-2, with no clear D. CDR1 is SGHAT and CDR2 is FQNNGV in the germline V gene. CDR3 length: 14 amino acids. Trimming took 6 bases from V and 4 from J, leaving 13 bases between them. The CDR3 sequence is CASRFPVAGNTIYF. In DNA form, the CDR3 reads TGTGCCAGCAGATTCCCAGTTGCCGGAAACACCATATATTTT.

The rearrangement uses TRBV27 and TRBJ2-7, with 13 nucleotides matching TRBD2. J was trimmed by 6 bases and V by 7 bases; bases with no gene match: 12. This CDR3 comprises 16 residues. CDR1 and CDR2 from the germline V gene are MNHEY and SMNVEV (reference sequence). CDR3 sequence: CASKYQGLAGWGEQYF. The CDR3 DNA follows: TGTGCCAGCAAATACCAGGGACTAGCGGGGTGGGGCGAGCAGTACTTC.